Each of the 12 T cell receptor beta chains below was sequenced from the same sample in a study of control samples from healthy donors and cancer patients. Generated by immunoSEQ multiplex PCR, the TCRdb table keeps only in-frame clones and is missing some. The data show roughly 24,000 clones, approximately 80% seen once. The sample was PBMCs. These receptors came from a man in his 60s with head and neck cancer.

This clone counts as medium-sized. The chain carries TRBV6-5 and TRBJ2-1; D gene ambiguous. V lost 0 bases to trimming and J lost 7 bases, with 10 bases between them. The CDR3 contains 14 residues. Germline loops: CDR1 MNHEY, CDR2 SVGAGI. The CDR3 sequence is CASSYSPAQNEQFF. The DNA of the CDR3 is TGTGCCAGCAGTTACTCCCCCGCGCAGAATGAGCAGTTCTTC.

The V call is TRBV5-8, the J call TRBJ1-1, with 8 bases matching TRBD1. With 4 bases clipped from V and 5 bases from J, the junction kept 4 bases outside the gene matches. CDR1 is SGHTS, CDR2 YDEGEE, per germline. The CDR3 extends over 13 amino acids. DNA for the CDR3: TGTGCCAGCAGCACAGGGGGTGGGACTGAAGCTTTCTTT. As protein: CASSTGGGTEAFF.

The rearrangement links TRBV5-1 to TRBJ2-3, with D perhaps TRBD1 (6 bases). Deletions cut 1 base from V and 0 bases from J, with 9 bases between. The CDR3 runs to 15 residues. Germline-derived CDR1 and CDR2 are SGHRS and YFSETQ. The CDR3 DNA follows: TGCGCCAGCAGCTTGTCCAGGGGAAGCACAGATACGCAGTATTTT. Translation: CASSLSRGSTDTQYF.

J is TRBJ1-5 and V is TRBV6-1; D is ambiguous. Germline loops: CDR1 MNHNS, CDR2 SASEGT. This CDR3 is built from 15 residues. Between the trimmed V and J ends, which lost 3 bases and 7 bases, there was a span of 16 bases. Here the CDR3 DNA reads TGTGCCAGCAGTGATCCGAGTGGGATCTTCCAGCCCCAGCATTTT. Translated, it gives CASSDPSGIFQPQHF.

V and J are TRBV11-3 and TRBJ2-2, with 8 bases that match TRBD1. The length of the CDR3 is 13 residues. CDR1 and CDR2 (germline): SGHNT, YENEEA. V shed 5 bases and J 6 bases; nucleotides not matched to a gene: 2. The CDR3 protein is CASSRQGPGELFF. The CDR3 DNA sequence: TGTGCCAGCAGCCGACAGGGGCCCGGGGAGCTGTTTTTT.

The chain has TRBV4-1 and TRBJ1-1, with 10 bases that match TRBD1. The germline gives CDR1 MGHRA, CDR2 YSYEKL. The CDR3 contains 15 residues. Germline trimming cut 0 bases from V and 6 bases from J; bases unmatched to any gene: 4. CDR3 amino acids: CASSQDIGQGAEAFF. The CDR3 DNA sequence: TGCGCCAGCAGCCAAGATATAGGACAGGGGGCTGAAGCTTTCTTT.

J is TRBJ2-1 and V is TRBV3-1 (or the pseudogene TRBV3-2); D not certain. The ends were cut back, 1 base at V and 9 bases at J, with 4 bases in the middle. CDR1 is LGHDT and CDR2 is YNNKEL in the germline V gene (reference sequence). This CDR3 spans 11 amino acids. The CDR3 DNA follows: TGTGCCAGCAGCCAAGGCCCTGAGCAGTTCTTC. It translates to CASSQGPEQFF.

On this clone itself: The junction shows a germline mismatch at one end, possibly a read error. This chain uses TRBV6-6 with TRBJ2-5, with 7 bases aligning to TRBD2. CDR3 length: 15 amino acids. Germline V CDR1 and CDR2: MNHNY, SVGAGI (reference sequence). The CDR3: CASSYSVSGREIQYF. The DNA of the CDR3 is TGTGCCAGCAGTTACTCCGTTTCAGGGAGGGAGATCCAGTACTTC.

The chain is built from TRBV19 and TRBJ1-3, with a tentative D call TRBD1 (6 bases). V dropped 5 bases and J dropped 3 bases, with 17 bases sitting between them. The CDR3 has 16 residues. The germline V gene has CDR1 LNHDA and CDR2 SQIVND (reference sequence). The CDR3 sequence is CASSVQGLEVGNTIYF. CDR3 in DNA: TGTGCCAGTAGTGTACAGGGTCTGGAGGTTGGAAACACCATATATTTT. The full variable domain, with the rest looked up from reference TRBV19 and TRBJ1-3, is DGGITQSPKYLFRKEGQNVTLSCEQNLNHDAMYWYRQDPGQGLRLIYYSQIVNDFQKGDIAEGYSVSREKKESFPLTVTSAQKNPTAFYLCASSVQGLEVGNTIYFGEGSWLTVV.

This clone ranks as medium-sized. The chain joins TRBV19 to TRBJ2-1; TRBD2 agrees at 10 bases. Germline loops: CDR1 LNHDA, CDR2 SQIVND (reference sequence). Trimming cost V 3 bases and J 6 bases; bases outside gene matches: 5. The CDR3 is 15 amino acids. Here the CDR3 DNA reads TGTGCCAGTAGTATGGGGGCTAGCGGGGGCAATGAGCAGTTCTTC. As protein: CASSMGASGGNEQFF.

The chain is built from TRBV11-2 and TRBJ2-2; 11 positions match TRBD2. V shed 6 bases, J shed 4 bases, and the junction held 7 bases outside the gene matches. Per the germline V gene, CDR1 is SGHAT and CDR2 is FQNNGV. The length of the CDR3 is 16 residues. The CDR3 DNA is TGTGCCAGCAGGGATCGACTAGCGGGAATCACCGGGGAGCTGTTTTTT. Translation: CASRDRLAGITGELFF.

The rearrangement uses TRBV13 and TRBJ2-3; 9 bases agree with TRBD2. CDR1 is PRHDT and CDR2 is FYEKMQ in the germline V gene (reference sequence). Trimming took 4 bases from V and 6 from J; bases not matched to a gene: 14. The CDR3 totals 17 residues. The CDR3 DNA sequence: TGTGCCAGCAGCTCTAGCGGGGTCACAAAAAGTCCGGATACGCAGTATTTT. This codes for CASSSSGVTKSPDTQYF.